The rows below give T cell receptor beta chains drawn from one sample of a study of siplizumab effects on memory and regulatory T cells. Assay: immunoSEQ multiplex PCR; the TCRdb copy retains only in-frame clones and omits some. The sample comprises some 1,300 clones, 74% of which are singletons, and roughly 84% rests with the top ten. Material for sequencing was TEMRA CD8+ T cells sorted from blood. The receptors originated from a human donor in good health. CDR3s include the opening cysteine and the closing phenylalanine or tryptophan. A D gene is named only where the DNA matches it firmly. Rows may omit the clone size; those that give it use once, few, many or a size class.

J: TRBJ2-5; D: TRBD2; size: NA; V: TRBV11-1; DNA: TGTGCCAGCAGTGACTTACTAGCGGGAGAAGAGACCCAGTACTTC; CDR3: CASSDLLAGEETQYF
J: TRBJ1-1; D: NA; size: NA; V: TRBV4-2; DNA: TGTGCCAGCAGCCGTGGACGGACTGAAGCTTTCTTT; CDR3: CASSRGRTEAFF
J: TRBJ1-1; D: NA; size: large; V: TRBV4-3; DNA: TGCGCCAGCAGCCAGGCCCGGGACTCAGCGAACACTGAAGCTTTCTTT; CDR3: CASSQARDSANTEAFF
J: TRBJ2-1; D: NA; size: few; V: TRBV15; DNA: TGTGCCACCAGCAGAGATCGGATCCTCAATGAGCAGTTCTTC; CDR3: CATSRDRILNEQFF
J: TRBJ2-7; D: TRBD1; size: NA; V: TRBV27; DNA: TGTGCCAGCAGTTACACCCTCGGGACAGGGGCACTCGAGCAGTACTTC; CDR3: CASSYTLGTGALEQYF
J: TRBJ2-1; D: NA; size: NA; V: TRBV7-7; DNA: TGTGCTAGCAGCTTAGCTTGGGGGCGTCGGCAGTTCTTC; CDR3: CASSLAWGRRQFF
J: TRBJ1-5; D: NA; size: once; V: TRBV2; DNA: TGTGCCAGCAGTAGGACCCAAAACAATCAGCCCCAGCATTTT; CDR3: CASSRTQNNQPQHF
J: TRBJ2-7; D: TRBD1; size: NA; V: TRBV6-1; DNA: TGTGCCAGCAGTCGGACAGGGGGGACCTACGAGCAGTACTTC; CDR3: CASSRTGGTYEQYF
J: TRBJ2-7; D: NA; size: NA; V: TRBV29-1; DNA: TGCAGCGTTTGTAACGGCCTCGAGCAGTACTTC; CDR3: CSVCNGLEQYF
J: TRBJ1-5; D: TRBD1; size: NA; V: TRBV27; DNA: TGTGCCAGTCGGGCGACAGGGGGCAATCAGCCCCAGCATTTT; CDR3: CASRATGGNQPQHF
J: TRBJ1-5; D: TRBD1; size: NA; V: TRBV28; DNA: TGTGCCAGCAGTTTGGACAGGGGGTATAATCAGCCCCAGCATTTT; CDR3: CASSLDRGYNQPQHF
J: TRBJ2-1; D: TRBD2; size: NA; V: TRBV30; DNA: TGTGCCTGGAGTCCCGAAACTAGCGGGAGGGCCGATGAGCAGTTCTTC; CDR3: CAWSPETSGRADEQFF
J: TRBJ1-1; D: TRBD1; size: NA; V: TRBV6-4; DNA: TGTGCCAGCAGTCGACAGGGGGCTTTGAACACTGAAGCTTTCTTT; CDR3: CASSRQGALNTEAFF
J: TRBJ1-1; D: NA; size: NA; V: TRBV6-5; DNA: TGTGCCAGCAGTTCGTGGACTGAAGCTTTCTTT; CDR3: CASSSWTEAFF
J: TRBJ2-3; D: NA; size: NA; V: TRBV5-1; DNA: TGCGCCAGCAGCTCAATTACAGTAGATACGCAGTATTTT; CDR3: CASSSITVDTQYF
J: TRBJ1-1; D: NA; size: NA; V: TRBV20-1; DNA: TGCAGTGCCACCAGAGCTTTCTTT; CDR3: CSATRAFF
J: TRBJ2-5; D: NA; size: few; V: TRBV6-6; DNA: TGTGCCAGCAGCATTAGCGCGGAGACCCAGTACTTC; CDR3: CASSISAETQYF
J: TRBJ1-5; D: NA; size: NA; V: TRBV30; DNA: TGTGCCTGGAGTGAAACCGGTTATAGCAATCAGCCCCAGCATTTT; CDR3: CAWSETGYSNQPQHF
J: TRBJ1-5; D: NA; size: NA; V: TRBV7-8; DNA: TGTGCCAGCAGCACCGGACAGTCGCATAGCAATCAGCCCCAGCATTTT; CDR3: CASSTGQSHSNQPQHF
J: TRBJ2-7; D: NA; size: NA; V: TRBV11-2; DNA: TGTGCCAGCAGCTTTCGTTCCCTCACCCTAACCTACGAGCAGTACTTC; CDR3: CASSFRSLTLTYEQYF
J: TRBJ2-1; D: TRBD2; size: NA; V: TRBV29-1; DNA: TGCAGCGTTGACGCGGGAGATTACAATGAGCAGTTCTTC; CDR3: CSVDAGDYNEQFF
J: TRBJ2-7; D: TRBD1; size: NA; V: TRBV19; DNA: TGTGCCAGTAGTGCAAACCCGGGACAGATATACGAGCAGTACTTC; CDR3: CASSANPGQIYEQYF
J: TRBJ2-2; D: NA; size: medium-sized; V: TRBV14; DNA: TGTGCCAGCAGCCCGGTTATCGGGGGGGAGCTGTTTTTT; CDR3: CASSPVIGGELFF
J: TRBJ2-3; D: NA; size: NA; V: TRBV28; DNA: TGTGCCAGCAGTTTGAGTGCGGGCGCAGATACGCAGTATTTT; CDR3: CASSLSAGADTQYF
J: TRBJ2-7; D: NA; size: few; V: TRBV29-1; DNA: TGCAGCGTTATCGGGCCGGATTCCTACGAGCAGTACTTC; CDR3: CSVIGPDSYEQYF
J: TRBJ2-2; D: TRBD2; size: NA; V: TRBV29-1; DNA: TGCAGCGTGGCCGGGACTAGCACCGGGGAGCTGTTTTTT; CDR3: CSVAGTSTGELFF
J: TRBJ2-7; D: NA; size: NA; V: TRBV7-6; DNA: TGTGCCAGCAGCTTTGGCGGCAGGGCCTACGAGCAGTACTTC; CDR3: CASSFGGRAYEQYF
J: TRBJ2-3; D: NA; size: NA; V: TRBV6-1; DNA: TGTGCCAGCAGTGAAGAAATATATGGGGGCGATACGCAGTATTTT; CDR3: CASSEEIYGGDTQYF
J: TRBJ1-1; D: NA; size: few; V: TRBV28; DNA: TGTGCCAGCAGTTTAACGGGACTCAGAAGGACTGAAGCTTTCTTT; CDR3: CASSLTGLRRTEAFF
J: TRBJ1-6; D: TRBD1; size: NA; V: TRBV4-3; DNA: TGCGCCAGCAGCCAGATTGGGACAGGGAGTTCACCCCTCCACTTT; CDR3: CASSQIGTGSSPLHF
J: TRBJ2-7; D: NA; size: NA; V: TRBV5-8; DNA: TGTGCCAGCAGCCAGACGATTTACTATCCCTACGAGCAGTACTTC; CDR3: CASSQTIYYPYEQYF
J: TRBJ1-1; D: NA; size: NA; V: TRBV28; DNA: TGTGCCAGCAGCCCATTCAGGGAAGCAAACCGTGAAGCTTTCTTT; CDR3: CASSPFREANREAFF
J: TRBJ1-2; D: NA; size: NA; V: TRBV29-1; DNA: TGCAGCGCGGACAGCAACTATGGCTACACCTTC; CDR3: CSADSNYGYTF
J: TRBJ1-1; D: NA; size: NA; V: TRBV19; DNA: TGTGCCAGTAGTATAGATCGGGGTCCTGGCACTGAAGCTTTCTTT; CDR3: CASSIDRGPGTEAFF
J: TRBJ2-1; D: NA; size: once; V: TRBV2; DNA: TGTGCCAGCAGTGAAAGTTTGTCCGGGGCCTACAATGAGCAGTTCTTC; CDR3: CASSESLSGAYNEQFF
J: TRBJ2-7; D: TRBD1; size: NA; V: TRBV4-1; DNA: TGCGCCAGCAGCCAGGCTCTTATGGGACAGGGGGACTACGAGCAGTACTTC; CDR3: CASSQALMGQGDYEQYF
J: TRBJ2-7; D: NA; size: large; V: TRBV6-6; DNA: TGTGCCAGCAGTTACCCGCTAGCGATTGTCCCCTACGAGCAGTACTTC; CDR3: CASSYPLAIVPYEQYF
J: TRBJ2-2; D: TRBD1; size: NA; V: TRBV2; DNA: TGTGCCAGCAGCAGACAGGGGGCGAGCGGGGAGCTGTTTTTT; CDR3: CASSRQGASGELFF
J: TRBJ2-2; D: TRBD2; size: NA; V: TRBV5-4; DNA: TGTGCCAGCAGCTTGGGTCTGCGGGAGTGGCACACCGGGGAGCTGTTTTTT; CDR3: CASSLGLREWHTGELFF
J: TRBJ1-5; D: NA; size: NA; V: TRBV6-1; DNA: TGTGCCAGCAGTGGTCCAGCTGATAGCAATCAGCCCCAGCATTTT; CDR3: CASSGPADSNQPQHF
J: TRBJ1-1; D: NA; size: once; V: TRBV5-6; DNA: TGTGCCAGCAGCTTGAGCCCTGGAGGGGCGAGAACTGAAGCTTTCTTT; CDR3: CASSLSPGGARTEAFF
J: TRBJ2-1; D: NA; size: NA; V: TRBV9; DNA: TGTGCCAGCAGCGCGGGGACTGTAGGCAATGAGCAGTTCTTC; CDR3: CASSAGTVGNEQFF
J: TRBJ1-1; D: NA; size: NA; V: TRBV18; DNA: TGTGCCAGCAGAAGGACGGGCAGGGTGGTCACTGAAGCTTTCTTT; CDR3: CASRRTGRVVTEAFF
J: TRBJ2-7; D: TRBD1; size: NA; V: TRBV29-1; DNA: TGCAGCGTTGAAGGACAGGGGGCAGGAGAGCAGTACTTC; CDR3: CSVEGQGAGEQYF
J: TRBJ2-5; D: NA; size: NA; V: TRBV29-1; DNA: TGCAGCGTCAACAGCCTCCAAGAGACCCAGTACTTC; CDR3: CSVNSLQETQYF
J: TRBJ2-7; D: TRBD1; size: NA; V: TRBV6-6; DNA: TGTGCCAGCAGAACGGGACAGGGAAACTACGAGCAGTACTTC; CDR3: CASRTGQGNYEQYF
J: TRBJ2-1; D: NA; size: NA; V: TRBV7-8; DNA: TGTGCCAGCAGCTCCACGGGTGGGTGGGTCCTTTATGAGCAGTTCTTC; CDR3: CASSSTGGWVLYEQFF
J: TRBJ1-5; D: NA; size: medium-sized; V: TRBV5-6; DNA: TGTGCCAGCAGCTTGGGAATTCTAGATCAGCCCCAGCATTTT; CDR3: CASSLGILDQPQHF
J: TRBJ2-7; D: TRBD2; size: hyperexpanded; V: TRBV6-1; DNA: TGTGCCAGCAGTGAAACGGGGGGGACCTACGAGCAGTACTTC; CDR3: CASSETGGTYEQYF
J: TRBJ2-1; D: TRBD2; size: NA; V: TRBV28; DNA: TGTGCCAGTGCCGGGACTAGCGGGAACAATGAGCAGTTCTTC; CDR3: CASAGTSGNNEQFF
J: TRBJ1-2; D: NA; size: few; V: TRBV6-5; DNA: TGTGCCAGCAGTTACTCTCCGGGTTCCTATGGCTACACCTTC; CDR3: CASSYSPGSYGYTF